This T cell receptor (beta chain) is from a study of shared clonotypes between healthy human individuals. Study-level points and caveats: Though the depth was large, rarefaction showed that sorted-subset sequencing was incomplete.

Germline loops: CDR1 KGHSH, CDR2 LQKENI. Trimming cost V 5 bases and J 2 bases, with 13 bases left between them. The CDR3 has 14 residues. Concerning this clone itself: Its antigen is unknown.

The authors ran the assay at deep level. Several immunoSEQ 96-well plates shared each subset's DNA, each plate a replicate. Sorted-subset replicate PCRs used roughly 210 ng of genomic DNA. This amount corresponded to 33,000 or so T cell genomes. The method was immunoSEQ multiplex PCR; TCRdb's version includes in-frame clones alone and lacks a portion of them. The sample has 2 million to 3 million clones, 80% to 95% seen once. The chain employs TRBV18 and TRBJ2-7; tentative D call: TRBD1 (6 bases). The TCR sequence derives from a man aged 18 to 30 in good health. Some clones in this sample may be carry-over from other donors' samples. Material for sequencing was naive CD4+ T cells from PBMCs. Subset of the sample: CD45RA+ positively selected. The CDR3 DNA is TGTGCCAGCTCAGGAAACAGGGTCCCCTACGAGCAGTACTTC. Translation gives CASSGNRVPYEQYF.